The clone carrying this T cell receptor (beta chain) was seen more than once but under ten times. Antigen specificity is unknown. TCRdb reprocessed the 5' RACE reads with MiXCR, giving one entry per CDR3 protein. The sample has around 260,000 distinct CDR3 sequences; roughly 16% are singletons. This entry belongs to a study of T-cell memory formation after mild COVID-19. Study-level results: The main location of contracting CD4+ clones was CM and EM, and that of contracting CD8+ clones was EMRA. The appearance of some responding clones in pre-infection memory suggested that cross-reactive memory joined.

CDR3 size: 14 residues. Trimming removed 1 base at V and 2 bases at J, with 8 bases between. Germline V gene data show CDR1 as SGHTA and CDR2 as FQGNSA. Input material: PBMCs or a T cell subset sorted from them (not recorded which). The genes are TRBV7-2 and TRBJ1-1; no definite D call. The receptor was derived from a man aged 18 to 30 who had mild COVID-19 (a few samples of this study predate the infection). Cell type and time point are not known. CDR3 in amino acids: CASSLDWGNTEAFF. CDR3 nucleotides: TGTGCCAGCAGCTTAGATTGGGGAAACACTGAAGCTTTCTTT.